This paragraph covers one T cell receptor (beta chain) sequence. There are many counts of this clonotype. No cognate antigen has been identified for it. There are no base qualities to consult, and no much larger clone falls within one base. The library was prepared using 5' RACE. The instrument was a NextSeq 500. The TCR library protocol attached a unique molecular identifier to each TCR cDNA molecule to allow correction of PCR and sequencing errors. As for how the authors treated the data: Decombinator tools were used for TCR identification, UMI-based error correction and CDR3 extraction. TCRs above a frequency of 2 per 1,000, corresponding to the top 1% of the tumor frequency distribution, were defined as expanded. Expanded tumor TCRs were classed as regional if statistically deemed absent (corrected P<0.05) from at least one tumor region, otherwise ubiquitous. Rényi diversity was computed with the R vegan package after subsampling each repertoire 100 times to 5,000 TCRs. CDR3 similarity networks were built from amino acid triplet string-kernel similarity, with CDR3s being connected when pairwise similarity was above 0.82. TCRdb redid the processing of the public reads, applying fastp at Q25 and MiXCR, and retained in-frame beta chains. Every CDR3 protein is listed once, alongside the most common genes and DNA of its rows. TCRdb, not the original authors, processed these V and J calls. In all, the sample holds about 7,000 distinct CDR3 sequences, and 13% of those were seen once. The ten largest clones capture about 8.1% of the sample.

The germline V gene encodes CDR1 SGHRS and CDR2 YFSETQ. Counted from cysteine to phenylalanine, this CDR3 has 15 amino acids. Only the CDR3 DNA is retained, 45 bases long and in frame from the first base. V was cut back by 0 bases and J by 0 bases, leaving a gap of 8 bases between them. This sample stems from a study of spatial heterogeneity in lung cancer (dated by TCRdb to 2018 to 2020). Concerning the study at large: Beta-chain transcripts were consistently detected in greater numbers than alpha-chain transcripts, which likely reflected higher beta-chain transcript abundance. A strong correlation was found between TCR transcript counts in tumor regions and a T cell transcriptional module score from matched bulk RNA-seq. In non-small cell lung cancer, the study made a quantitative comparison of TCR alpha and beta repertoires among multiple tumor regions, matched nontumor lung and blood. In the raw uncorrected reads, each unique combination of TCR and UMI appeared more than ten times on average. Both alpha and beta chains were TCR-sequenced in around 230 tumor regions, about 69 matched nontumor lung samples and more than 50 PBMC samples obtained at surgery. Nonsynonymous mutation counts, determined by whole-exome sequencing of tumor tissue, were related to features of the TCR repertoire.

The sample's time point label is to be understood as: sample taken at primary tumor resection. The donors were 60 to 80 patients from the lung TRACERx cohort who had early-stage, untreated non-small cell lung cancer. TCR sequencing used whole RNA extracted from tumor and nontumor lung tissue, or from cryopreserved PBMC samples, without cell sorting. A patient was chosen for TCR sequencing only when enough RNA was available from at least two tumor regions. A lung pathologist reviewed the tumor and adjacent nontumor lung specimens before the specimens were selected. Broad study findings and their caveats: TCR-seq coverage of tumor T cells was estimated at only 5.5% to 8.5% for alpha chains and around 13% for beta chains. Additional single-cell paired TCR alpha and beta sequencing was considered necessary to confirm, at a functional level, the hypothesis that regional TCRs recognize regional mutations. A correlation was observed between the number of expanded intratumoral alpha and beta TCRs and the tumor nonsynonymous mutation count. Counts of ubiquitous and regional expanded TCRs were found to correlate with counts of ubiquitous and regional nonsynonymous mutations, respectively.

This TCR was sampled from a male donor with early-stage non-small cell lung cancer. Sequenced here: lung tumor tissue, sampled at surgery. The rearrangement joined TRBV5-1 to TRBJ2-3; TRBD1 is a weak D gene call, 6 bases matching. The CDR3 here reads CASSLDRASTDTQYF. In nucleotides, the sequence is TGCGCCAGCAGCTTGGACAGGGCCAGCACAGATACGCAGTATTTT.